This T cell receptor beta chain was sequenced in a study of shared clonotypes between healthy human individuals. About the research overall: The cohort had a couple of women and a few men, ages 18 to 49.

Worth noting for this clone: As yet, its antigen is unknown.

The ends were cut back, 7 bases at V and 0 bases at J, with 20 bases in the middle. This CDR3 contains 17 residues. From germline, CDR1 is SGHRS and CDR2 YFSETQ. Naive CD8 cells lacked CD45RO, underwent positive selection for CCR7 and left out terminally differentiated effector memory CD45RA+ cells. Study-wide findings and caveats: Exclusively blood specimens were collected; tissue repertoires likely differ. As a rule, naive subsets had a larger estimated richness than memory subsets.

Using immunoSEQ multiplex PCR, the repertoire was profiled, and TCRdb retains in-frame clones only, with some absent. The table lists about 870,000 clones, roughly 92% of them singletons. This rearrangement joins TRBV5-1 to TRBJ1-3; tentative D call: TRBD1 (5 bases). This receptor was obtained from a man aged 25 to 45 in good health. The specimen sequenced was naive CD8+ T cells sorted from blood. The DNA of the CDR3 is TGCGCCAGCTCACCGTCCACAGGCCCCCTCTCTGGAAACACCATATATTTT. Residues: CASSPSTGPLSGNTIYF.